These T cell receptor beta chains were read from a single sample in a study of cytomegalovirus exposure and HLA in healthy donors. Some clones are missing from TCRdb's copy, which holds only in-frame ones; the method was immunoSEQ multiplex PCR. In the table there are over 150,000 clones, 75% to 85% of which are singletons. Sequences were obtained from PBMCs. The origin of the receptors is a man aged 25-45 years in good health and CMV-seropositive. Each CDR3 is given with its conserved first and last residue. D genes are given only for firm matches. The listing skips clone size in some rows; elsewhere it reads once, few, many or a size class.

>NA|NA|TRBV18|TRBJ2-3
CASSPAPDTQYF
TGTGCCAGCTCACCGGCTCCAGATACGCAGTATTTT
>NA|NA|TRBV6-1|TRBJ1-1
CASIPPRGARTEAFF
TGTGCCAGCATTCCTCCGCGGGGGGCGCGTACTGAAGCTTTCTTT
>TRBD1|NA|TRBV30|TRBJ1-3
CAWSRQGPGNTIYF
TGTGCCTGGAGTCGACAGGGACCTGGAAACACCATATATTTT
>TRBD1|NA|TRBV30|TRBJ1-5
CAWRGGTGICSNQPQHF
TGTGCCTGGAGGGGGGGGACAGGTATCTGTAGCAATCAGCCCCAGCATTTT
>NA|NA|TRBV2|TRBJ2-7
CASSERLGPEQYF
TGTGCCAGCAGTGAAAGACTAGGACCCGAGCAGTACTTC
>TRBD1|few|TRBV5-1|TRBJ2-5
CASRGGQEYQETQYF
TGCGCCAGCAGAGGGGGACAGGAGTATCAAGAGACCCAGTACTTC
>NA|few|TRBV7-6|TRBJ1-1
CASSSRGITEAFF
TGTGCCAGCAGCTCTAGGGGTATCACTGAAGCTTTCTTT
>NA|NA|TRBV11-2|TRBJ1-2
CASSQQGRDYGYTF
TGTGCCAGCAGCCAACAGGGTCGCGACTATGGCTACACCTTC
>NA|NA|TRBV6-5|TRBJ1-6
CASKASLASNSPLHF
TGTGCCAGCAAGGCTTCGTTAGCGTCTAATTCACCCCTCCACTTT
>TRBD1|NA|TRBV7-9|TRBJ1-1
CASSLEGQLEAFF
TGTGCCAGCAGCTTAGAGGGACAGCTTGAAGCTTTCTTT
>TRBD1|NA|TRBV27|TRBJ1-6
CASRGQGTYNSPLHF
TGTGCCAGCAGGGGACAGGGTACCTATAATTCACCCCTCCACTTT
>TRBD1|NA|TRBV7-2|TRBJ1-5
CASSVNRGNQPQHF
TGTGCCAGCAGCGTTAACAGGGGAAATCAGCCCCAGCATTTT
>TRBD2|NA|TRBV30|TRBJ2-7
CAWSAGASGSYEQYF
TGTGCCTGGAGCGCCGGGGCTAGCGGGAGCTACGAGCAGTACTTC
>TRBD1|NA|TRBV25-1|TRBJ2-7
CASRGDRTYEQYF
TGTGCCAGCAGAGGGGACAGGACCTACGAGCAGTACTTC
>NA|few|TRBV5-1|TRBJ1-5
CASSLDGGSSQPQHF
TGCGCCAGCAGCTTGGATGGGGGCTCGAGTCAGCCCCAGCATTTT
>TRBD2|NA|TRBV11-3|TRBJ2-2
CASSYSGSVAGELFF
TGTGCCAGCAGCTATAGCGGGAGCGTGGCCGGGGAGCTGTTTTTT
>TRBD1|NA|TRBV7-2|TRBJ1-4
CASSLGQGAVGEKLFF
TGTGCCAGCAGCTTGGGGCAGGGGGCGGTTGGTGAAAAACTGTTTTTT
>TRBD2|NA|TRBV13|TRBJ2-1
CASSLGLAGVYEQFF
TGTGCCAGCAGCTTAGGACTAGCGGGAGTTTATGAGCAGTTCTTC
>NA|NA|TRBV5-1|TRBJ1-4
CASSGQGATNEKLFF
TGCGCCAGCAGCGGCCAAGGGGCAACTAATGAAAAACTGTTTTTT
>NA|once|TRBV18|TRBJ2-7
CASSPPGRTYEQYF
TGTGCCAGCTCACCACCGGGCAGAACCTACGAGCAGTACTTC
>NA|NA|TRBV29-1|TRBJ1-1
CSVQQGRETEAFF
TGCAGCGTACAACAGGGTAGAGAAACTGAAGCTTTCTTT
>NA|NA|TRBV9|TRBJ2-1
CASSVARGPYNEQFF
TGTGCCAGCAGCGTAGCCAGGGGTCCCTACAATGAGCAGTTCTTC
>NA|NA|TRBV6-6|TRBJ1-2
CASSYIRDTNYGYTF
TGTGCCAGCAGTTACATCCGGGACACTAACTATGGCTACACCTTC
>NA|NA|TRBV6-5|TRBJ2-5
CASSYSSGQETQYF
TGTGCCAGCAGTTACTCTAGCGGCCAAGAGACCCAGTACTTC
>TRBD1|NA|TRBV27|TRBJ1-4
CASSLEGAPSEKLFF
TGTGCCAGCAGTTTAGAGGGGGCCCCTAGTGAAAAACTGTTTTTT
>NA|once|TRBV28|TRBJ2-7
CASSLGGYEQYF
TGTGCCAGCAGCCTAGGAGGTTACGAGCAGTACTTC
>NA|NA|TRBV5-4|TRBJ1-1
CASSLESGSPEAFF
TGTGCCAGCAGCTTGGAGTCAGGGTCCCCTGAAGCTTTCTTT
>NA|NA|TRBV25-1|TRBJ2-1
CASSAKDYRNNEQFF
TGTGCCAGCAGTGCTAAGGACTACCGAAACAATGAGCAGTTCTTC
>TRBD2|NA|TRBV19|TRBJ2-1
CASTRPGGLYNEQFF
TGTGCCAGTACCCGACCGGGGGGACTATACAATGAGCAGTTCTTC
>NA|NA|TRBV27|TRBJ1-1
CASSLSRVWGTEAFF
TGTGCCAGCAGTTTATCGAGGGTTTGGGGCACTGAAGCTTTCTTT
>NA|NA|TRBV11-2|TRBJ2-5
CASSSDRYQETQYF
TGTGCCAGCAGCTCCGACAGGTACCAAGAGACCCAGTACTTC
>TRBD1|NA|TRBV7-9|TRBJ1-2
CASSAGQQYGYTF
TGTGCCAGCAGCGCGGGACAGCAGTATGGCTACACCTTC
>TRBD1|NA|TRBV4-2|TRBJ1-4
CASSLGPGQQHNEKLFF
TGTGCCAGCAGCCTTGGCCCGGGACAGCAACATAATGAAAAACTGTTTTTT
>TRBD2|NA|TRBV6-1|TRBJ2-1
CASSVYLAGGPGEQFF
TGTGCCAGCAGTGTTTATCTAGCGGGAGGGCCCGGGGAGCAGTTCTTC
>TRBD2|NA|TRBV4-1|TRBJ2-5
CASSQDITSAGAQYF
TGCGCCAGCAGCCAAGATATTACTAGCGCGGGTGCCCAGTACTTC
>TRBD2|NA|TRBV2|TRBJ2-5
CASSEGSGGVGRETQYF
TGTGCCAGCAGTGAGGGTAGCGGGGGGGTGGGCCGGGAGACCCAGTACTTC
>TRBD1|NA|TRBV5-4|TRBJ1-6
CASSLIYTGGNSPLHF
TGTGCCAGCAGCTTGATCTACACAGGGGGTAATTCACCCCTCCACTTT
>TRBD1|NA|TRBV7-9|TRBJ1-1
CASSLLPGQGNTEAFF
TGTGCCAGCAGCTTGTTACCGGGACAGGGGAACACTGAAGCTTTCTTT